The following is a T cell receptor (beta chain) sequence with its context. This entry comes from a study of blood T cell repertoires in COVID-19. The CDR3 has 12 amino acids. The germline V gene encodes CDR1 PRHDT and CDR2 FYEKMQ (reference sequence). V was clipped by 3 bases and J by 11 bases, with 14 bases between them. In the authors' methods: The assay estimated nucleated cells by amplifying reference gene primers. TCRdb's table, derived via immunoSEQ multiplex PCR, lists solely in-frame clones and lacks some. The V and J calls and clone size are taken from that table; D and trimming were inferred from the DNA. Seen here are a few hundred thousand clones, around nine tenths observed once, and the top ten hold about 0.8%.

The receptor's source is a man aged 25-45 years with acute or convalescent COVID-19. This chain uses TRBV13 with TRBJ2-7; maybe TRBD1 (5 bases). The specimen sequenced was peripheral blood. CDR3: CASSFGRAGKYF. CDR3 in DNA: TGTGCCAGCAGCTTTGGAAGAGCAGGGAAGTACTTC. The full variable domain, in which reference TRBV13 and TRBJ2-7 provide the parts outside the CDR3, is AAGVIQSPRHLIKEKRETATLKCYPIPRHDTVYWYQQGPGQDPQFLISFYEKMQSDKGSIPDRFSAQQFSDYHSELNMSSLELGDSALYFCASSFGRAGKYFGPGTRLTVT.